The clone carrying this T cell receptor (beta chain) was detected ten times or more. This CDR3 comprises 16 residues. Trimming took 6 bases from V and 4 from J, leaving 21 bases between them. Looked up from germline, CDR1 is KGHSH and CDR2 is LQKENI. As to time point: patch test 1, 2 weeks after DPC sensitization. Regarding treatment: therapeutic diphenylcyclopropenone sensitization with weekly scalp DPC. The sample comes from a study of human T cells and chemical hapten exposure. TCRdb re-analysed the RACE reads in MiXCR, keeping a single row per CDR3 protein. The table includes about 110,000 distinct CDR3 sequences, around 10% detected once.

The sequencing here drew on whole blood, taken in connection with sensitization to the hapten diphenylcyclopropenone (DPC). The chain employs TRBV18 and TRBJ1-2; D gene ambiguous. This clonotype was obtained from a middle-aged woman with alopecia areata. Some clones in this sample may be carry-over from other donors' samples. The chain's CDR3 is CASSPGGSRWVYGYTF. The CDR3 region has the DNA TGTGCCAGCTCCCCTGGAGGTTCGCGATGGGTCTATGGCTACACCTTC.